These 22 T cell receptor beta chains were all obtained from the same sample, sequenced in a study of cytomegalovirus exposure and HLA in healthy donors. 60 Vbeta and 13 Jbeta primers were used in PCR. Produced via immunoSEQ multiplex PCR; TCRdb's table is partial and in-frame only. The repertoire holds 180,000 or so clones, with 86% as singletons. The material sequenced was PBMCs. Receptors were obtained from a woman in her twenties or thirties in good health and CMV-seronegative.

The V and J genes are TRBV5-1 and TRBJ1-1; D is undetermined. Germline CDR1 SGHRS, CDR2 YFSETQ. The CDR3 is made up of 13 amino acids. V shed 2 bases and J shed 1 base, with 6 bases lying between them. CDR3 sequence reads: CASSFSPNTEAFF. CDR3 nucleotide sequence: TGCGCCAGCAGCTTTTCTCCGAACACTGAAGCTTTCTTT.

This clone was picked up a small number of times. The DNA of the CDR3 is TGTGCCAGCAGTTTAAGGCTAGGGCTGGAGGGCGAGGAAAAACTGTTTTTT. This translates into CASSLRLGLEGEEKLFF. The chain recombines TRBV28 with TRBJ1-4; no clear D. The germline V gene has CDR1 MDHEN and CDR2 SYDVKM. The germline V and J ends were trimmed by 2 bases and 8 bases, with 21 bases remaining between them. The CDR3 loop spans 17 amino acids.

The V gene is TRBV7-9, the J gene TRBJ1-4, with D possibly being TRBD1 (5 bases). Germline V CDR1 and CDR2: SEHNR, FQNEAQ (reference sequence). V shed 5 bases and J shed 0 bases, with 19 bases lying between them. The CDR3 length is 18 residues. The CDR3 sequence: CASSRDWGGIATNEKLFF. The CDR3 coding sequence is TGTGCCAGCAGCCGGGACTGGGGAGGGATCGCAACTAATGAAAAACTGTTTTTT.

The chain uses TRBV6-1 and TRBJ2-7, with TRBD2 identical over 12 bases. Germline assignment: CDR1 MNHNS and CDR2 SASEGT. The J segment lost 2 bases and the V segment lost 4 bases, leaving 15 bases of the junction unmatched. CDR3 length: 19 residues. The CDR3 here is CASSGGDVGLAGSPYEQYF. The CDR3 region has the DNA TGTGCCAGCAGTGGGGGGGACGTCGGACTAGCGGGGAGTCCCTACGAGCAGTACTTC.

There are a few counts of this clone. This chain connects TRBV25-1 to TRBJ1-5; a weak D match, TRBD1 (6 bases). The CDR3 is made up of 14 amino acids. V gave up 3 bases and J gave up 4 bases, with 10 bases separating them. Germline V lookup: CDR1 MGHDK, CDR2 SYGVNS. CDR3 loop: CASSDSTGNQPQHF. The CDR3 DNA reads as TGTGCCAGCAGTGACAGTACAGGGAATCAGCCCCAGCATTTT.

The genes are TRBV5-1 and TRBJ2-1; 11 nucleotides agree with TRBD1. Trimming took 4 bases from V and 4 from J; bases not matched to a gene: 4. The CDR3 runs 15 residues. Germline loops: CDR1 SGHRS, CDR2 YFSETQ. CDR3 sequence reads: CASSLGQGVYNEQFF. CDR3 sequence (DNA): TGCGCCAGCAGCCTGGGACAGGGGGTGTACAATGAGCAGTTCTTC. The entire variable domain, with the rest obtained from reference TRBV5-1 and TRBJ2-1, is as follows: KAGVTQTPRYLIKTRGQQVTLSCSPISGHRSVSWYQQTPGQGLQFLFEYFSETQRNKGNFPGRFSGRQFSNSRSEMNVSTLELGDSALYLCASSLGQGVYNEQFFGPGTRLTVL.

About this clone itself: Other DNA sequences in this specimen translate into the identical CDR3. The chain has TRBV5-1 and TRBJ2-7; 8 bases match TRBD2. CDR1 and CDR2 from the germline V gene are SGHRS and YFSETQ. V was clipped by 0 bases and J by 4 bases; unmatched bases: 3. The CDR3 spans 14 residues. The CDR3 sequence: CASSLGTSGYEQYF. The DNA of the CDR3 is TGCGCCAGCAGCTTGGGTACTAGCGGATACGAGCAGTACTTC. Supplemented by reference TRBV5-1 and TRBJ2-7, the full variable domain reads KAGVTQTPRYLIKTRGQQVTLSCSPISGHRSVSWYQQTPGQGLQFLFEYFSETQRNKGNFPGRFSGRQFSNSRSEMNVSTLELGDSALYLCASSLGTSGYEQYFGPGTRLTVT.

The chain joins TRBV7-8 to TRBJ2-1, with D possibly matching TRBD2 (6 bases). This CDR3 comprises 15 residues. V lost 4 bases, J lost 0 bases, and 10 bases lay in between. Germline V gene data show CDR1 as SGHVS and CDR2 as FQNEAQ. CDR3 protein: CASSSGGSSYNEQFF. The CDR3 DNA sequence: TGTGCCAGCAGCTCCGGGGGAAGCTCCTACAATGAGCAGTTCTTC. Complete variable domain (other parts from reference TRBV7-8 and TRBJ2-1): GAGVSQSPRYKVAKRGQDVALRCDPISGHVSLFWYQQALGQGPEFLTYFQNEAQLDKSGLPSDRFFAERPEGSVSTLKIQRTQQEDSAVYLCASSSGGSSYNEQFFGPGTRLTVL.

The chain is built from TRBV7-9 and TRBJ2-7, with 7 bases fitting TRBD2. CDR1 SEHNR and CDR2 FQNEAQ come from the germline V gene (reference sequence). CDR3 size: 14 residues. V was clipped by 4 bases and J by 1 base; unmatched bases: 4. The CDR3 reads CASSWGGDSYEQYF. Here the CDR3 DNA reads TGTGCCAGCAGCTGGGGGGGAGATTCCTACGAGCAGTACTTC.

V and J are TRBV4-2 and TRBJ2-7; 9 nucleotides agree with TRBD1. This CDR3 contains 16 residues. Germline V gene lookup returns CDR1 LGHNA and CDR2 YNFKEQ. The junction had 10 bases not matched to a gene; V was cut back by 1 base and J by 6 bases. CDR3 loop: CASSQAHRTGEGEQYF. CDR3 DNA sequence: TGTGCCAGCAGCCAAGCTCATCGGACAGGGGAAGGCGAGCAGTACTTC.

V gene TRBV6-1 combines with J gene TRBJ1-1, with 9 positions matching TRBD1. The J segment lost 7 bases and the V segment lost 4 bases, leaving 10 bases of the junction unmatched. The CDR3 has 15 residues. In germline, CDR1 is MNHNS, CDR2 SASEGT. CDR3 region: CASSGTQTGGVEAFF. The CDR3 DNA is TGTGCCAGCAGTGGAACACAGACAGGGGGTGTTGAAGCTTTCTTT.

V is TRBV10-1 and J is TRBJ2-7; TRBD1 matches at 7 bases. Germline CDR1 WNHNN, CDR2 SYGVQD (reference sequence). The length of the CDR3 is 14 residues. The V gene end was trimmed by 0 bases and the J gene end by 4 bases; junction bases not matched to a gene: 3. The CDR3 DNA reads as TGCGCCAGCAGTGAGTCGACAGGGCCGTACGAGCAGTACTTC. It specifies CASSESTGPYEQYF.

The chain joins TRBV7-8 to TRBJ2-4; TRBD2 is a possible D gene (5 bases). From germline, CDR1 is SGHVS and CDR2 FQNEAQ. V was trimmed by 8 bases and J by 8 bases, leaving 19 bases between them. This CDR3 comprises 14 residues. CDR3 nucleotides: TGTGCCAGCTCCCGAGGGTGGCAATCGGACATTCAGTACTTC. The encoded protein is CASSRGWQSDIQYF.

The CDR3 protein is CASGALIVGGGFGYEQYF. The CDR3 nucleotides read TGTGCCAGCGGGGCCCTGATTGTGGGGGGAGGGTTTGGCTACGAGCAGTACTTC. This chain uses TRBV28 with TRBJ2-7; TRBD2 matches 7 bases. Germline CDR1 and CDR2: MDHEN and SYDVKM. The trim removed 8 bases at V and 3 bases at J, leaving 22 bases unmatched. The CDR3 loop spans 18 amino acids.

The V gene is TRBV5-4, the J gene TRBJ2-5; TRBD1 matches at 10 bases. The trim removed 4 bases at V and 7 bases at J, leaving 16 bases unmatched. The CDR3 sequence is 17 residues long. In germline, CDR1 is SGHNT, CDR2 YYREEE (reference sequence). The CDR3 region has the DNA TGTGCCAGCAGCGGGCCGACAGGGGGCGGCGCCTCAGGGACCCAGTACTTC. Protein sequence: CASSGPTGGGASGTQYF.

CDR3 amino acids: CASTLFPGLDYEQYF. CDR3 in DNA: TGTGCCAGCACCCTCTTCCCCGGACTAGACTACGAGCAGTACTTC. The chain recombines TRBV6-6 with TRBJ2-7; 7 nucleotides align to TRBD2. Germline values: CDR1 MNHNY, CDR2 SVGAGI (reference sequence). V gave up 7 bases and J gave up 3 bases; unmatched junction bases: 12. The CDR3 runs 15 residues.

J is TRBJ1-1 and V is TRBV7-8; 7 bases map to TRBD1. Germline trimming cut 5 bases from V and 4 bases from J; bases unmatched to any gene: 28. The germline V gene has CDR1 SGHVS and CDR2 FQNEAQ. The CDR3 totals 21 residues. DNA of the CDR3: TGTGCCAGCAGCAAGAGCCGATCCATAGGTCGACAACAGGGGATGACCACTGAAGCTTTCTTT. Its protein is CASSKSRSIGRQQGMTTEAFF.

This chain connects TRBV5-1 to TRBJ2-1, with 7 bases aligning to TRBD2. Germline assignment: CDR1 SGHRS and CDR2 YFSETQ. This CDR3 has 17 residues. With V trimmed by 0 bases and J by 2 bases, 8 bases remained unmatched. Here the CDR3 reads CASSLVGSSGAYNEQFF. The CDR3 DNA reads TGCGCCAGCAGCTTGGTGGGGTCTAGCGGAGCCTACAATGAGCAGTTCTTC.

This chain joins TRBV9 and TRBJ2-1; 9 nucleotides agree with TRBD2. CDR1 and CDR2 from the germline V gene are SGDLS and YYNGEE. This CDR3 spans 17 amino acids. J gave up 2 bases and V 2 bases, and 8 bases lay outside the gene matches. The CDR3 region is CASSVREGLGPYNEQFF. As DNA, the CDR3 is TGTGCCAGCAGCGTGCGGGAGGGCCTGGGCCCCTACAATGAGCAGTTCTTC.

The chain carries TRBV4-1 and TRBJ2-1; 10 bases fit TRBD2. CDR1 and CDR2 (germline): MGHRA, YSYEKL. V shed 2 bases and J 4 bases; nucleotides not matched to a gene: 5. The CDR3 has 16 amino acids. The CDR3 nucleotides are TGCGCCAGCAGCCAATGGCCTAGCGGGAGTTACAATGAGCAGTTCTTC. As protein: CASSQWPSGSYNEQFF.

This chain connects TRBV9 to TRBJ2-3, with D possibly matching TRBD2 (6 bases). CDR1 is SGDLS and CDR2 is YYNGEE in the germline V gene. Trimming cost V 5 bases and J 2 bases, with 12 bases left between them. The CDR3 totals 14 residues. The CDR3 DNA follows: TGTGCCAGCAGGGGGGGATTAGACACAGATACGCAGTATTTT. Translating gives CASRGGLDTDTQYF. Based on the CDR3 plus reference TRBV9 and TRBJ2-3, the full variable domain is DSGVTQTPKHLITATGQRVTLRCSPRSGDLSVYWYQQSLDQGLQFLIQYYNGEERAKGNILERFSAQQFPDLHSELNLSSLELGDSALYFCASRGGLDTDTQYFGPGTRLTVL.

V is TRBV4-2 and J is TRBJ2-7, with D unresolved. CDR1 LGHNA and CDR2 YNFKEQ come from the germline V gene. The CDR3 loop spans 16 amino acids. Trimming removed 1 base at V and 2 bases at J, with 15 bases between. This chain's CDR3 is CASSQVEVALTYEQYF. DNA for the CDR3: TGTGCCAGCAGCCAAGTCGAGGTGGCGCTAACCTACGAGCAGTACTTC.